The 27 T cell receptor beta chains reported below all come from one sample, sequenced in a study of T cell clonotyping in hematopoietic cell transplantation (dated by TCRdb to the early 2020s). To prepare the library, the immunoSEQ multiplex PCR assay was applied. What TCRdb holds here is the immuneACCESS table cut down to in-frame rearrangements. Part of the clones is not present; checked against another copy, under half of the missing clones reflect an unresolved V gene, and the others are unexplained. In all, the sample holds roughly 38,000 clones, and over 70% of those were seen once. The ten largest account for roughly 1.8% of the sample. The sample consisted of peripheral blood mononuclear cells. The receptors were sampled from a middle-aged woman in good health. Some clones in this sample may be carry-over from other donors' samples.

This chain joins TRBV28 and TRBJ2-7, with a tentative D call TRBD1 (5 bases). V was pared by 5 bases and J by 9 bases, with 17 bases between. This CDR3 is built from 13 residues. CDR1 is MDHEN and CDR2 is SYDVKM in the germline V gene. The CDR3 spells CASSNTGPLGQYF. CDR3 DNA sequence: TGTGCCAGCAGTAATACAGGACCGTTGGGGCAGTACTTC. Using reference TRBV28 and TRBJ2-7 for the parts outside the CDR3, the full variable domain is DVKVTQSSRYLVKRTGEKVFLECVQDMDHENMFWYRQDPGLGLRLIYFSYDVKMKEKGDIPEGYSVSREKKERFSLILESASTNQTSMYLCASSNTGPLGQYFGPGTRLTVT.

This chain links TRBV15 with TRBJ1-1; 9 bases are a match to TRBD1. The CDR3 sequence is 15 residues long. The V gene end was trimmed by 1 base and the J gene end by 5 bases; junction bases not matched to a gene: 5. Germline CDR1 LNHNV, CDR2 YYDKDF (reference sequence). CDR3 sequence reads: CATSRVGQGRTEAFF. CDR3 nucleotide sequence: TGTGCCACCAGCAGAGTCGGACAGGGGCGAACTGAAGCTTTCTTT.

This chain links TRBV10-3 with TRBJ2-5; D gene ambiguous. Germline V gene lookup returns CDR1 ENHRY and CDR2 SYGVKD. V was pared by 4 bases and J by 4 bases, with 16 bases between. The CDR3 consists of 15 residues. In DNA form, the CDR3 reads TGTGCCATCAGTGGGGCTGAGGTAGCCGGAGAGACCCAGTACTTC. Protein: CAISGAEVAGETQYF.

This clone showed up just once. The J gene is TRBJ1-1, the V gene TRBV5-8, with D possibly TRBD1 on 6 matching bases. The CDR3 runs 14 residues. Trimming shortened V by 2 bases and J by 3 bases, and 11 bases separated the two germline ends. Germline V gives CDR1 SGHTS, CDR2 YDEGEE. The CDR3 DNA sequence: TGTGCCAGCAGCTTAGGGGGGGAGGACACTGAAGCTTTCTTT. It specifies CASSLGGEDTEAFF.

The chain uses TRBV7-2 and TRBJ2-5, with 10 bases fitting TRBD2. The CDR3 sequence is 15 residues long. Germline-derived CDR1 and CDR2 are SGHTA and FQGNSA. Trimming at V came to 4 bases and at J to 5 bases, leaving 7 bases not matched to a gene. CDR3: CASSSDSGRTETQYF. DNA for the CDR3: TGTGCCAGCAGCTCTGATAGCGGGAGGACTGAGACCCAGTACTTC.

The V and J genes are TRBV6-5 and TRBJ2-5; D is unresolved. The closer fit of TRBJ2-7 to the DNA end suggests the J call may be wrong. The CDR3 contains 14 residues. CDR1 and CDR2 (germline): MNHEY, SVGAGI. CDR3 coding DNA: TGTGCCAGCAGTTACTCCCGGAACGGATACGAGCAGTACTTC. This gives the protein CASSYSRNGYEQYF.

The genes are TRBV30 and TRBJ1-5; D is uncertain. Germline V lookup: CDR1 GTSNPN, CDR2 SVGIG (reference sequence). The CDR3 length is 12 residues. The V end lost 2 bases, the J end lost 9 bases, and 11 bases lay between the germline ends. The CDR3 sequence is CAWSTALGPQHF. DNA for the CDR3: TGTGCCTGGAGTACCGCGTTGGGGCCCCAGCATTTT.

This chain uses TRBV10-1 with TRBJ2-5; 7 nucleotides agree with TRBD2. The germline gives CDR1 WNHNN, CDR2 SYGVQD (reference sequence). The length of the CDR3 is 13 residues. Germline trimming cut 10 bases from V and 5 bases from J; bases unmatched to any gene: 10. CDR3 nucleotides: TGCGCCACCCCGGCGGGAGTAGTGGAGACCCAGTACTTC. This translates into CATPAGVVETQYF.

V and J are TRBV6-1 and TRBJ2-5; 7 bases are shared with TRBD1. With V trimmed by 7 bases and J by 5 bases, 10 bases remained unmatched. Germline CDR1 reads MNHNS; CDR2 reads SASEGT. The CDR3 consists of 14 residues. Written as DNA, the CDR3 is TGTGCCAGCATACAGGGGACGTTGGGGGAGACCCAGTACTTC. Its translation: CASIQGTLGETQYF.

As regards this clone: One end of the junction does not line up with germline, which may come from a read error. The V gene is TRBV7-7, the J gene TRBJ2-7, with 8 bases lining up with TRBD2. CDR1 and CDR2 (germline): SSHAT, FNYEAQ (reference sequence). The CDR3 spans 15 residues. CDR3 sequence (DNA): TGTGCTAGCAGCCCGGGTGCAGCGGGAGTCGACGAGCAGTACTTC. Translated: CASSPGAAGVDEQYF.

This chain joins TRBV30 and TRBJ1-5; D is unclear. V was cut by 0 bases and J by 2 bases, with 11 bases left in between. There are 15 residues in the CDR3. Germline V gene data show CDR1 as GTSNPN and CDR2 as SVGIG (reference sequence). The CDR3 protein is CAWSVGEVGNQPQHF. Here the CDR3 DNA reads TGTGCCTGGAGTGTTGGGGAGGTCGGCAATCAGCCCCAGCATTTT.

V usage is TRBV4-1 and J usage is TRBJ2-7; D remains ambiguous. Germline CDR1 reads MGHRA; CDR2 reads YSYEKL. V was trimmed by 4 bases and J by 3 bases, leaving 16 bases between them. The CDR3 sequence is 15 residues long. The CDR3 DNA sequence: TGCGCCAGCAGCCTAGGAGAGGACGGCATCTACGAGCAGTACTTC. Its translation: CASSLGEDGIYEQYF.

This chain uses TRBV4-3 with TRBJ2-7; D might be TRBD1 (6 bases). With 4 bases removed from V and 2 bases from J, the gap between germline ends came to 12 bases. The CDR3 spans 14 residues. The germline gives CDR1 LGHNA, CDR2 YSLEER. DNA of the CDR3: TGCGCCAGCAGCCTGGACAGAGAGGCCTACGAGCAGTACTTC. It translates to CASSLDREAYEQYF.

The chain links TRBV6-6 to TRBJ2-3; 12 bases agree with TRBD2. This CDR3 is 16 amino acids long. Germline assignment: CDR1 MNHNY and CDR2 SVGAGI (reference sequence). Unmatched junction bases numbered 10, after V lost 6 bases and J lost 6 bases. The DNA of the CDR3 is TGTGCCAGCAGGTCCAGGACTAGCGGGAATTTGGATACGCAGTATTTT. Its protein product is CASRSRTSGNLDTQYF.

CDR3 coding DNA: TGTGCCATCAGTGAAGGGCTAGCGGGAGACCACGAGCAGTACTTC. It codes for CAISEGLAGDHEQYF. J is TRBJ2-7 and V is TRBV10-3; the match to TRBD2 covers 10 bases. Looked up from germline, CDR1 is ENHRY and CDR2 is SYGVKD. The CDR3 extends over 15 amino acids. The trim removed 3 bases at V and 5 bases at J, leaving 7 bases unmatched.

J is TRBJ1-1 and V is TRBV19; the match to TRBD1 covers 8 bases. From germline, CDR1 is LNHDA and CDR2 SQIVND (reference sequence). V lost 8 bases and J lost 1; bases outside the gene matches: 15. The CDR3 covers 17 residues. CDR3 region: CASASRGQARGNTEAFF. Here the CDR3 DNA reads TGTGCCAGTGCCTCGCGGGGACAGGCTCGAGGGAACACTGAAGCTTTCTTT.

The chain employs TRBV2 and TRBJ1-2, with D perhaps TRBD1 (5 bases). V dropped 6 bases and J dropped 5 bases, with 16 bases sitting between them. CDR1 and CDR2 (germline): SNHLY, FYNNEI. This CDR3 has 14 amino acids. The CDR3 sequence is CASRYRGNTYGYTF. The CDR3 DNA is TGTGCCAGCAGATACCGGGGGAACACTTATGGCTACACCTTC.

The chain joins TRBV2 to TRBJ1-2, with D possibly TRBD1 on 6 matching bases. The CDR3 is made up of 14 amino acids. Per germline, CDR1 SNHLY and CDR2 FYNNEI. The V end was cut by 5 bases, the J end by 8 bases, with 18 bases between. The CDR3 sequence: CASSSDRSTFGYTF. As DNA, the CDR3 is TGTGCCAGCAGTTCAGACAGGTCAACCTTCGGCTACACCTTC.

The CDR3 DNA is TGTGCCAGCAGCTCCCAGGGGCTCAGGGCCGGGGAGCTGTTTTTT. The encoded protein is CASSSQGLRAGELFF. The V and J genes are TRBV5-6 and TRBJ2-2; D perhaps matches TRBD1 (6 bases). Germline V CDR1 and CDR2: SGHDT, YYEEEE. V was trimmed by 3 bases and J by 6 bases, leaving 15 bases between them. The CDR3 covers 15 residues.

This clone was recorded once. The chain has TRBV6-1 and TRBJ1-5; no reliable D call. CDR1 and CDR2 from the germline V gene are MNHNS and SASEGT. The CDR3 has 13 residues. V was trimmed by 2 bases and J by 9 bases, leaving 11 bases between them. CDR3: CASSEISSVPQHF. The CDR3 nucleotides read TGTGCCAGCAGTGAAATTTCATCAGTGCCCCAGCATTTT.

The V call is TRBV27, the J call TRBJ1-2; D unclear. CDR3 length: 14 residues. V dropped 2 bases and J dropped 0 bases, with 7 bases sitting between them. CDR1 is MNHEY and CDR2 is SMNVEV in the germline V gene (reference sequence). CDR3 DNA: TGTGCCAGCAGTTTAGGGAGGGCTAACTATGGCTACACCTTC. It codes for CASSLGRANYGYTF.

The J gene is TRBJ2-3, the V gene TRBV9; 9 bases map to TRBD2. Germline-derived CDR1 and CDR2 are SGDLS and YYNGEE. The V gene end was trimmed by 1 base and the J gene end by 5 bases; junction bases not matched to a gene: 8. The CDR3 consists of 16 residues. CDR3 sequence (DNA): TGTGCCAGCAGCGTATGGGCTAGCGGGATTGGAGATACGCAGTATTTT. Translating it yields CASSVWASGIGDTQYF.

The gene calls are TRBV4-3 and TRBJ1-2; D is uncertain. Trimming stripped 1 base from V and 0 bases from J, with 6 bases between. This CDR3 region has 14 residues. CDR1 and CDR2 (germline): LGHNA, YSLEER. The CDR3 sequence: CASSQGLANYGYTF. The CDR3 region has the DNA TGCGCCAGCAGCCAAGGTTTAGCTAACTATGGCTACACCTTC.

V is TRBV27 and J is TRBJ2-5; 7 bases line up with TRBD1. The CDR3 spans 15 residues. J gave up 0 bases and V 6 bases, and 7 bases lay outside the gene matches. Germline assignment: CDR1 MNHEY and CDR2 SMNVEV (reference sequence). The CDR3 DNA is TGTGCCAGCAGGACAGGGTGGGGGTACCAAGAGACCCAGTACTTC. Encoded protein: CASRTGWGYQETQYF.

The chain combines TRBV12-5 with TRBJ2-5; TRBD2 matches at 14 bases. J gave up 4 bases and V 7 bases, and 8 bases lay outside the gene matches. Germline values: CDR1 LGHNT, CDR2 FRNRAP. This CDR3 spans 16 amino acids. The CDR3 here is CASARGTSGRVETQYF. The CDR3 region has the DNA TGTGCTAGTGCCCGAGGGACTAGCGGGAGAGTAGAGACCCAGTACTTC.

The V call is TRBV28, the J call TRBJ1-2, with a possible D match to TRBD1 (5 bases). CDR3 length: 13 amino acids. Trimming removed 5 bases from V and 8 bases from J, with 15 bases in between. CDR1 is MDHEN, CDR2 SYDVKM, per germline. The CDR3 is CASSRDPVGGYTF. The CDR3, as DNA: TGTGCCAGCAGTAGGGACCCGGTGGGGGGCTACACCTTC.

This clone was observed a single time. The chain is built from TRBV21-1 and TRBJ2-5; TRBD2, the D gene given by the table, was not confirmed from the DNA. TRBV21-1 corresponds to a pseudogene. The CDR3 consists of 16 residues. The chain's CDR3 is CASSKGRIRMLGTQYF. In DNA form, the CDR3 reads TGTGCCAGCAGCAAAGGCCGAATTAGGATGCTAGGGACCCAGTACTTC.